These 26 T cell receptor beta chains originate from one sample sequenced in a study of T-cell reconstitution after alpha-beta-depleted transplantation in children (dated by TCRdb to the mid-2010s). Receptors were amplified or captured by PCR. Data came from an Illumina HiSeq 2500. Molecular barcoding was employed in the preparation of TCR libraries, with unique molecular identifiers being used to normalize TCRbeta repertoire quantification. The raw public reads went through TCRdb reprocessing: fastp at Q25, MiXCR clone calling, in-frame beta chains kept. Records with the same CDR3 protein are collapsed into one entry carrying the most frequent genes and DNA. This sample has a few hundred thousand distinct CDR3 sequences in its table, and about 9.4% of those were observed once. The ten largest clones take up around 2.4% of the sample. Sample: PBMCs from the stem cell graft donor, taken from the stem cell graft. The origin of the receptors is a human donor who donated a stem cell graft to a child with acute lymphoblastic leukemia.

This clonotype has a handful of counts. V is TRBV6-2 or TRBV6-3 and J is TRBJ1-5; TRBD1 matches 7 bases. The CDR3 consists of 15 residues. Trimming cost V 4 bases and J 6 bases; bases outside gene matches: 9. Germline V gene sequence: CDR1 MNHEY, CDR2 SVGEGT. The CDR3 loop is CASSSRTGGVQPQHF. CDR3 DNA sequence: TGTGCCAGCAGTTCTCGGACAGGTGGAGTTCAGCCCCAGCATTTT.

The V call is TRBV20-1, the J call TRBJ2-1; weak D call: TRBD2 (6 bases). The length of the CDR3 is 16 residues. V was cut by 0 bases and J by 3 bases, with 15 bases left in between. CDR1 is DFQATT, CDR2 SNEGSKA, per germline (reference sequence). CDR3 nucleotides: TGCAGTGCTAGAGATCTTCCGGGAGTGTACTACAATGAGCAGTTCTTC. Protein: CSARDLPGVYYNEQFF.

This clonotype was counted a few times. This chain connects TRBV5-1 to TRBJ2-5, with D perhaps TRBD2 (5 bases). Germline assignment: CDR1 SGHRS and CDR2 YFSETQ. The CDR3 totals 14 residues. Trimming stripped 4 bases from V and 5 bases from J, with 15 bases between. The chain's CDR3 is CASSPGGGPETQYF. The CDR3 DNA reads TGCGCCAGCAGCCCCGGAGGCGGACCGGAGACCCAGTACTTC.

This clonotype has ten or more counts. This chain links TRBV7-8 with TRBJ2-3, with a tentative D call TRBD2 (6 bases). V gave up 3 bases and J gave up 1 base, with 11 bases separating them. Germline V gene sequence: CDR1 SGHVS, CDR2 FQNEAQ. This CDR3 region has 15 residues. The CDR3 DNA reads as TGTGCCAGCAGCTTTTACGGGAGCGGCACAGATACGCAGTATTTT. Amino acid sequence: CASSFYGSGTDTQYF.

This clonotype was seen a handful of times. The chain couples TRBV25-1 to TRBJ2-7; perhaps TRBD1 as D (7 bases). The V gene lost 5 bases and the J gene lost 4 bases, with 24 bases spanning the gap. Germline assignment: CDR1 MGHDK and CDR2 SYGVNS. The CDR3 contains 17 residues. CDR3 in DNA: TGTGCCAGCAGTTCCGGGAGCCTGACAGGGAGCCATTACGAGCAGTACTTC. Protein: CASSSGSLTGSHYEQYF.

The rearrangement links TRBV20-1 to TRBJ1-1; D is unresolved. The V gene lost 0 bases and the J gene lost 1 base, with 9 bases spanning the gap. The CDR3 spans 14 residues. Germline loops: CDR1 DFQATT, CDR2 SNEGSKA (reference sequence). The CDR3 region has the DNA TGCAGTGCTAGAGATCCGAAGGGGAACACTGAAGCTTTCTTT. Its translation is CSARDPKGNTEAFF.

The chain carries TRBV5-1 and TRBJ1-5; TRBD1 aligns across 9 bases. Germline CDR1 SGHRS, CDR2 YFSETQ. The junction had 5 bases not matched to a gene; V was cut back by 4 bases and J by 6 bases. The CDR3 contains 14 residues. CDR3 nucleotides: TGCGCCAGCAGCGAAGGACAGGGGATTCAGCCCCAGCATTTT. It translates to CASSEGQGIQPQHF.

The J gene is TRBJ1-2, the V gene TRBV7-9; 7 nucleotides match TRBD1. The CDR3 is 16 amino acids. Germline V gene lookup returns CDR1 SEHNR and CDR2 FQNEAQ (reference sequence). Trimming took 4 bases from V and 0 from J; bases not matched to a gene: 8. CDR3 coding DNA: TGTGCCAGCAGCTCAGGGGGGACTTTAGCTAACTATGGCTACACCTTC. Amino acid sequence: CASSSGGTLANYGYTF. Combining the CDR3 with reference TRBV7-9 and TRBJ1-2 gives the whole variable domain DTGVSQNPRHKITKRGQNVTFRCDPISEHNRLYWYRQTLGQGPEFLTYFQNEAQLEKSRLLSDRFSAERPKGSFSTLEIQRTEQGDSAMYLCASSSGGTLANYGYTFGSGTRLTVV.

This CDR3 reads CASSTDSGVDTQYF. The CDR3 nucleotides read TGTGCCAGCAGTACCGACAGCGGGGTGGATACGCAGTATTTT. The chain employs TRBV6-5 and TRBJ2-3; TRBD2 matches at 7 bases. CDR1 is MNHEY and CDR2 is SVGAGI in the germline V gene. The CDR3 covers 14 residues. Trimming cost V 5 bases and J 6 bases; bases outside gene matches: 8.

The chain recombines TRBV9 with TRBJ2-7; perhaps TRBD2 as D (7 bases). The germline V gene has CDR1 SGDLS and CDR2 YYNGEE. The V end was cut by 4 bases, the J end by 1 base, with 15 bases between. The CDR3 runs 15 residues. The CDR3 is CASSPGGQGSYEQYF. CDR3 bases: TGTGCCAGCAGCCCGGGGGGCCAGGGATCCTACGAGCAGTACTTC.

This clonotype has only a few counts. The V gene is TRBV7-8, the J gene TRBJ2-1; 9 nucleotides agree with TRBD2. With 5 bases clipped from V and 9 bases from J, the junction kept 17 bases outside the gene matches. The length of the CDR3 is 17 residues. Germline V gene lookup returns CDR1 SGHVS and CDR2 FQNEAQ. As DNA, the CDR3 is TGTGCCAGCAGCCCCGGCGGTCTTAGCGGGAGAGTCGTTGAGCAGTTCTTC. Residues: CASSPGGLSGRVVEQFF.

This clonotype appeared a single time. The chain joins TRBV20-1 to TRBJ2-7, with D possibly TRBD2 on 5 matching bases. Germline CDR1 and CDR2: DFQATT and SNEGSKA (reference sequence). This CDR3 has 15 residues. Trimming shortened V by 0 bases and J by 1 base, and 13 bases separated the two germline ends. The CDR3 here is CSARDPAGGSYEQYF. The CDR3 DNA reads TGCAGTGCTAGAGATCCGGCGGGCGGATCCTACGAGCAGTACTTC.

This clonotype has only a few counts. The chain links TRBV20-1 to TRBJ2-1, with D unclear. Germline lookup yields CDR1 DFQATT and CDR2 SNEGSKA (reference sequence). Trimming left V 2 bases short and J 0 bases short, with 8 bases between. This CDR3 is built from 14 residues. CDR3 region: CSARPMSSYNEQFF. The CDR3 nucleotides read TGCAGTGCTAGACCCATGAGCTCCTACAATGAGCAGTTCTTC.

This clonotype was seen only a few times. The rearrangement uses TRBV6-1 and TRBJ2-7; D unresolved. This CDR3 comprises 15 residues. CDR1 is MNHNS, CDR2 SASEGT, per germline. Trimming shortened V by 0 bases and J by 2 bases, and 11 bases separated the two germline ends. The CDR3 loop reads CASSEALQATYEQYF. The CDR3 DNA reads TGTGCCAGCAGTGAAGCGCTTCAGGCCACCTACGAGCAGTACTTC.

This clonotype has more than one count but fewer than ten. This rearrangement joins TRBV7-6 to TRBJ2-6; D unresolved. Germline CDR1 and CDR2: SGHVS and FNYEAQ. This CDR3 contains 15 residues. Trimming took off 2 bases at V and 1 base at J, with 6 bases between the two ends. The CDR3 here is CASSLIGSGANVLTF. CDR3 in DNA: TGTGCCAGCAGCTTAATCGGGTCTGGGGCCAACGTCCTGACTTTC.

This clonotype has ten or more counts. This rearrangement joins TRBV7-2 to TRBJ2-3, with 11 bases matching TRBD2. The CDR3 loop spans 17 amino acids. Germline V gene data show CDR1 as SGHTA and CDR2 as FQGNSA. V trimming: 5 bases; J trimming: 3 bases; junction bases outside the gene matches: 10. The CDR3, as DNA: TGTGCCAGCAGCCCGGGGGGGCTAGCGGGAGGTACAGATACGCAGTATTTT. This translates into CASSPGGLAGGTDTQYF.

V usage is TRBV7-6 and J usage is TRBJ2-3; 8 bases are shared with TRBD2. Trimming removed 1 base from V and 2 bases from J; junction bases left unmatched: 5. The CDR3 runs to 16 residues. CDR1 and CDR2 from the germline V gene are SGHVS and FNYEAQ. The CDR3 region is CASSLVAGRNTDTQYF. The CDR3 DNA reads TGTGCCAGCAGCTTAGTAGCGGGGAGAAACACAGATACGCAGTATTTT.

This clonotype came up many times. The rearrangement links TRBV4-1 to TRBJ2-1; 9 bases align to TRBD2. The germline gives CDR1 MGHRA, CDR2 YSYEKL. J was trimmed by 3 bases and V by 0 bases; bases with no gene match: 9. The CDR3 is 18 amino acids. CDR3 loop: CASSQESRGLALYNEQFF. The DNA of the CDR3 is TGCGCCAGCAGCCAAGAGTCGAGGGGACTAGCACTCTACAATGAGCAGTTCTTC.

The V call is TRBV5-5, the J call TRBJ2-2; 8 bases map to TRBD1. V lost 0 bases, J lost 0 bases, and 1 base stayed unmatched. CDR3 length equals 16 residues. Looked up from germline, CDR1 is SGHKS and CDR2 is YYEKEE (reference sequence). The CDR3 spells CASSLGDRPNTGELFF. In nucleotides, the CDR3 is TGTGCCAGCAGCTTGGGGGACAGGCCGAACACCGGGGAGCTGTTTTTT.

This clonotype came up once. This chain connects TRBV3-1 to TRBJ2-1; TRBD2 matches at 10 bases. Unmatched junction bases numbered 10, after V lost 6 bases and J lost 8 bases. This CDR3 is built from 15 residues. Germline CDR1 is LGHDT and CDR2 is YNNKEL (reference sequence). This CDR3 is CASSAGTSVLHEQFF. CDR3 sequence (DNA): TGTGCCAGCAGTGCCGGGACTAGCGTACTTCATGAGCAGTTCTTC.

This chain links TRBV12-3 or TRBV12-4 with TRBJ2-7, with a possible D match to TRBD1 (5 bases). The CDR3 is 14 amino acids. V shed 3 bases and J shed 2 bases, with 11 bases lying between them. CDR3 nucleotides: TGTGCCAGCAGTTTGGTGGACAAAACCTACGAGCAGTACTTC. It encodes CASSLVDKTYEQYF.

This clonotype has just a few counts. This chain joins TRBV29-1 and TRBJ2-7, with D perhaps TRBD2 (6 bases). This CDR3 has 14 amino acids. Trimming stripped 4 bases from V and 6 bases from J, with 19 bases between. Looked up from germline, CDR1 is SQVTM and CDR2 is ANQGSEA. The CDR3 bases are TGCAGCGTTGGCACCGGGACTGGAGGAGGCGAGCAGTACTTC. Residues: CSVGTGTGGGEQYF.

The CDR3 bases are TGCAGTGCTAGAGCCTCCCAGGGAGACACTGAAGCTTTCTTT. Its protein is CSARASQGDTEAFF. The V gene is TRBV20-1, the J gene TRBJ1-1; a possible D gene is TRBD1 (5 bases). This CDR3 has 14 amino acids. Trimming pared 1 base from V and 3 bases from J, leaving 12 bases between. Germline V gene data show CDR1 as DFQATT and CDR2 as SNEGSKA (reference sequence).

The chain has TRBV7-2 and TRBJ2-5, with D hard to call. This CDR3 region has 13 residues. Germline V CDR1 and CDR2: SGHTA, FQGNSA. V dropped 4 bases and J dropped 4 bases, with 10 bases sitting between them. The DNA of the CDR3 is TGTGCCAGCAGCTCTCGGACGATAGAGACCCAGTACTTC. Protein product: CASSSRTIETQYF.

Many counts were recorded for this clonotype. J is TRBJ2-1 and V is TRBV20-1; 8 bases are a match to TRBD1. The germline CDR1 and CDR2 sequences are DFQATT and SNEGSKA (reference sequence). V was clipped by 1 base and J by 2 bases; unmatched bases: 7. The CDR3 totals 16 residues. CDR3 in DNA: TGCAGTGCTAGAGGCCCGGGACAGGAGACCTACAATGAGCAGTTCTTC. It translates to CSARGPGQETYNEQFF.

V and J are TRBV18 and TRBJ1-1, with 7 positions matching TRBD1. Germline CDR1 reads KGHSH; CDR2 reads LQKENI. This CDR3 comprises 13 residues. The junction had 6 bases not matched to a gene; V was cut back by 4 bases and J by 7 bases. As DNA, the CDR3 is TGTGCCAGCTCACGGGGACAGAGCCATGAAGCTTTCTTT. Translation gives CASSRGQSHEAFF.